This T cell receptor beta chain appears in the sequencing data of a study of T cells in Graves' hyperthyroidism and ophthalmopathy. CDR1 and CDR2 (germline): MNHNS, SASEGT. The V end lost 7 bases, the J end lost 7 bases, and 20 bases lay between the germline ends. The CDR3 totals 15 residues. There were TCR beta CDR3 regions amplified from RNA transcripts. The primer set for the first-round RT-PCR of the TCR CDR3 was HTBI. MiXCR was run by TCRdb on the multiplex PCR reads, yielding one entry per CDR3 protein. The sample lists more than 550,000 distinct CDR3 sequences, 15% to 20% occurring once. The PBMCs were taken from roughly 10 ml of fresh peripheral blood. This clonotype has a count of ten or more.

This TCR derives from a man in his fifties with Graves' hyperthyroidism. Material for sequencing was blood. The chain is built from TRBV6-1 and TRBJ2-1, with D unresolved. The CDR3 nucleotides are TGTGCCAGCACCCCTCCCCTCACCCCCGGGAATGAGCAGTTCTTC. Translating gives CASTPPLTPGNEQFF.